The sequence of this T cell receptor (beta chain) was determined in a study of blood T cell repertoires in COVID-19. Study details: Acute and convalescent COVID-19 specimens originated in the United States, Italy and Spain.

Germline lookup yields CDR1 LGHDT and CDR2 YNNKEL (reference sequence). V lost 3 bases to trimming and J lost 6 bases; unmatched junction nucleotides: 13. This CDR3 has 19 residues. TCRdb's copy holds only in-frame clones and misses some; the assay was immunoSEQ multiplex PCR. The table lists about 140,000 clones, 88% of them singletons, with less than 2% in the top ten. The chain combines TRBV3-1 (or the pseudogene TRBV3-2) with TRBJ2-1; 14 nucleotides line up with TRBD2. This receptor was identified in a man aged 70 or older with acute or convalescent COVID-19. The source material was peripheral blood. This chain's CDR3 is CASSQEGGLAGEGLNEQFF. Written as DNA, the CDR3 is TGTGCCAGCAGCCAGGAAGGGGGACTAGCGGGGGAAGGCCTCAATGAGCAGTTCTTC.